These 6 T cell receptor beta chains were all obtained from the same sample, sequenced in a study of identical twins. TCRdb fed the 5' RACE reads into MiXCR, producing one record per CDR3 protein. The table has under 1 million distinct CDR3 sequences, over 9% seen once. The sample was also linked to a second study, of yellow fever vaccine responses in identical twins.

Sequencing was carried out using PBMCs. These receptors all stem from a woman between 18 and 30 years old in good health.

There are a few counts of this clonotype. This chain joins TRBV6-1 and TRBJ2-4; the match to TRBD2 covers 8 bases. Trimming took 6 bases from V and 8 from J; bases not matched to a gene: 12. This CDR3 contains 15 residues. The germline V gene has CDR1 MNHNS and CDR2 SASEGT. The chain's CDR3 is CASRPGGGLRHIQYF. For the CDR3, the DNA is TGTGCCAGCAGACCAGGCGGGGGGCTTAGGCACATTCAGTACTTC.

This clonotype was detected ten times or more. The chain couples TRBV12-3 or TRBV12-4 to TRBJ2-5; D uncertain. V gave up 3 bases and J gave up 9 bases, with 11 bases separating them. This CDR3 comprises 12 residues. The CDR3 region is CASSFRTWAQYF. In DNA, the CDR3 is TGTGCCAGCAGTTTCCGGACCTGGGCCCAGTACTTC.

This clonotype was counted only a few times. This rearrangement joins TRBV27 to TRBJ2-7; 9 nucleotides line up with TRBD2. CDR3 length: 16 residues. J lost 4 bases, V lost 4 bases, and 11 bases had no gene match. CDR1 is MNHEY, CDR2 SMNVEV, per germline (reference sequence). CDR3 residues: CASSSSERSGRYEQYF. Written as DNA, the CDR3 is TGTGCCAGCAGTTCCTCTGAAAGAAGCGGGAGGTACGAGCAGTACTTC.

This clonotype was counted only a few times. V is TRBV15 and J is TRBJ2-3; D tentatively reads TRBD1 or TRBD2 (5 bases each). Germline V gene lookup returns CDR1 LNHNV and CDR2 YYDKDF (reference sequence). Trimming removed 0 bases from V and 5 bases from J, with 12 bases in between. The CDR3 sequence is 15 residues long. CDR3 protein: CATSRDRGAGDTQYF. CDR3 coding DNA: TGTGCCACCAGCAGAGATAGAGGGGCTGGAGATACGCAGTATTTT.

The chain carries TRBV12-3 or TRBV12-4 and TRBJ2-1; D is uncertain. CDR3 size: 16 residues. V dropped 5 bases and J dropped 5 bases, with 19 bases sitting between them. The CDR3 sequence is CASSPSKGKAHNEQFF. The CDR3 nucleotides read TGTGCCAGCAGTCCCAGTAAAGGGAAGGCACACAATGAGCAGTTCTTC.

This clonotype was recorded a few times. The chain joins TRBV3-1 to TRBJ2-1; 7 bases fit TRBD2. Germline-derived CDR1 and CDR2 are LGHDT and YNNKEL (reference sequence). CDR3 length equals 13 residues. Trimming cost V 3 bases and J 10 bases; bases outside gene matches: 6. DNA for the CDR3: TGTGCCAGCAGCCAGTCTAGCGGTCGGGAGCAGTTCTTC. Amino acids: CASSQSSGREQFF.